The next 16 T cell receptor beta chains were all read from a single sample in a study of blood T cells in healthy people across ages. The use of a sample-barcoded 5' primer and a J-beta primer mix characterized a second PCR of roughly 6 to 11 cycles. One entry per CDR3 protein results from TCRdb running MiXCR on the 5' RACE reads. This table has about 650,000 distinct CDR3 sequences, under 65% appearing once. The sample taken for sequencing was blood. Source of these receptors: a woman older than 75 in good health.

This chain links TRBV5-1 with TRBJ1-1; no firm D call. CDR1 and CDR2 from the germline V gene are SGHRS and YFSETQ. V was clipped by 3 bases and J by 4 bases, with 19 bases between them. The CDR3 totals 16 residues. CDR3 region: CASSSQINGIGTEAFF. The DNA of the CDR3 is TGCGCCAGCAGCTCTCAAATCAACGGGATTGGCACTGAAGCTTTCTTT. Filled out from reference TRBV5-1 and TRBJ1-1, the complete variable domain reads KAGVTQTPRYLIKTRGQQVTLSCSPISGHRSVSWYQQTPGQGLQFLFEYFSETQRNKGNFPGRFSGRQFSNSRSEMNVSTLELGDSALYLCASSSQINGIGTEAFFGQGTRLTVV.

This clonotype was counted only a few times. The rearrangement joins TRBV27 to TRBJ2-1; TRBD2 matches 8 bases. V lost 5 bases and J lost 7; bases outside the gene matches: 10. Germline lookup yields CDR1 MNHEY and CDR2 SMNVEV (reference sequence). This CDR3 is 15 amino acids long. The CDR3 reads CASSPWGGRSNEQFF. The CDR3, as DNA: TGTGCCAGCAGTCCCTGGGGCGGGAGGTCAAATGAGCAGTTCTTC.

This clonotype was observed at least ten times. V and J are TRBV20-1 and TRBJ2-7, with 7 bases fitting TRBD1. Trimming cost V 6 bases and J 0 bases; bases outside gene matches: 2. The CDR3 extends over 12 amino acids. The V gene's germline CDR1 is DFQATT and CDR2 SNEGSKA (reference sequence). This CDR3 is CSAGTASYEQYF. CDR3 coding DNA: TGCAGTGCCGGGACAGCCTCCTACGAGCAGTACTTC.

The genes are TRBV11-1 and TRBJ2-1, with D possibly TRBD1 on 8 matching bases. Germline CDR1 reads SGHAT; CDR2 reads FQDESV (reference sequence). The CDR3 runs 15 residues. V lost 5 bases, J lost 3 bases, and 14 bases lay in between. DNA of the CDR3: TGTGCCAGCAGCCCAGGGGGCGGGGGCTACAATGAGCAGTTCTTC. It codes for CASSPGGGGYNEQFF.

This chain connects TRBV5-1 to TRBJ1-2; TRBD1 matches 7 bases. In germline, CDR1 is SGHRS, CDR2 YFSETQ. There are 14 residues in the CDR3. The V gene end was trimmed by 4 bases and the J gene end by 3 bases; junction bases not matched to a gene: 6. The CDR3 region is CASSHGQDHYGYTF. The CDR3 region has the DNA TGCGCCAGCAGCCACGGACAGGACCACTATGGCTACACCTTC.

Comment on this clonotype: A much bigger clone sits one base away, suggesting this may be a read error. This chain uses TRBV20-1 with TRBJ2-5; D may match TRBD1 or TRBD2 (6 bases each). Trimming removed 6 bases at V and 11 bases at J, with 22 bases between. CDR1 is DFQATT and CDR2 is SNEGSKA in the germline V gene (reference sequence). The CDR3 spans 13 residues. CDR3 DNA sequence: TGCAGTGCCCCCCCTTCGCGGGACAATGAGCAGTACTTC. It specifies CSAPPSRDNEQYF.

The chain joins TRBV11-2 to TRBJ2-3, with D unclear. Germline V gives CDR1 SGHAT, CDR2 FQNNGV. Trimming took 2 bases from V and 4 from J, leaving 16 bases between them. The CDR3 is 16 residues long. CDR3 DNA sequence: TGTGCCAGCAGCTTACTCGCAATGGGGTCTTCAGATACGCAGTATTTT. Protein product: CASSLLAMGSSDTQYF.

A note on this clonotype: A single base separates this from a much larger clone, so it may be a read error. The CDR3 DNA follows: TGCGCCAGCAGCTTGGGGCAGCGATTCTATAATGCACCCCTCCACTTT. It is translated as CASSLGQRFYNAPLHF. The genes are TRBV5-1 and TRBJ1-6; D ambiguous. The CDR3 has 16 amino acids. Germline V lookup: CDR1 SGHRS, CDR2 YFSETQ.

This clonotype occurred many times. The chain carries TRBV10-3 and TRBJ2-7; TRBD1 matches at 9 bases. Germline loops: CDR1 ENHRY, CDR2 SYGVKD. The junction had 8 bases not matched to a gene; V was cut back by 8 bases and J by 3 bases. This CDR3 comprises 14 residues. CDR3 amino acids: CAICKGQGGYEQYF. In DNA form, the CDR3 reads TGTGCCATCTGCAAGGGACAGGGCGGCTACGAGCAGTACTTC.

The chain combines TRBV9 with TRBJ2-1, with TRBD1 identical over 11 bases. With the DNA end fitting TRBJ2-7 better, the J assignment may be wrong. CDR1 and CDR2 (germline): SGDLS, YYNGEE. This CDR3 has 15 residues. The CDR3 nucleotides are TGTGCCAGCAGCACAGGACAGGGGGCCTACAATGAGCAGTACTTC. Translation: CASSTGQGAYNEQYF.

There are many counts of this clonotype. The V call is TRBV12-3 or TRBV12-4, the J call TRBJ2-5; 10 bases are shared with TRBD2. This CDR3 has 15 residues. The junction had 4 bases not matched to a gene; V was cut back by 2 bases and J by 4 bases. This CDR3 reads CASSLLLAGRETQYF. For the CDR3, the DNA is TGTGCCAGCAGTTTATTACTAGCGGGGAGAGAGACCCAGTACTTC.

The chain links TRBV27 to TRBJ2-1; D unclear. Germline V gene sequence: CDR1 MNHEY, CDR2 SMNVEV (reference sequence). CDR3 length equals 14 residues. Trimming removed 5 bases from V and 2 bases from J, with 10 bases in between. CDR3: CASSAGRTYNEQFF. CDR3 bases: TGTGCCAGCAGTGCCGGACGGACCTACAATGAGCAGTTCTTC.

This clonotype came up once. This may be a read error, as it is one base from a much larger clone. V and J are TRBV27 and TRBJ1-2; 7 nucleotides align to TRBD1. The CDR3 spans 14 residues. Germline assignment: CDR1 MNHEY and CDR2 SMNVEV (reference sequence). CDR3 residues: CVSSLLSGGYGYTF. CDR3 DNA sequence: TGTGTCAGCAGTTTATTGTCAGGGGGATATGGCTACACCTTC.

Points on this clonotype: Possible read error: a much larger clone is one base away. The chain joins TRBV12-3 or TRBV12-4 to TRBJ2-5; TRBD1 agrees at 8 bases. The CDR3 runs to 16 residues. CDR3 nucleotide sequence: TGTGCCAGCCGCCCTCGCTTTGGACAGGGAGGAGAGGCCCAGTACTTC. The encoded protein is CASRPRFGQGGEAQYF.

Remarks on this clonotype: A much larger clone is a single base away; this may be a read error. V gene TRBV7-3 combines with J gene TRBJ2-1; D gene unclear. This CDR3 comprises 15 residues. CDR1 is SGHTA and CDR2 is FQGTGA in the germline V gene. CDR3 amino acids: CACSLALSSYNEQFF. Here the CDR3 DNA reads TGTGCCTGCAGCTTGGCTCTAAGCTCCTACAATGAGCAGTTCTTC. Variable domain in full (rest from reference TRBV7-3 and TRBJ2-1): GAGVSQTPSNKVTEKGKYVELRCDPISGHTALYWYRQSLGQGPEFLIYFQGTGAADDSGLPNDRFFAVRPEGSVSTLKIQRTERGDSAVYLCACSLALSSYNEQFFGPGTRLTVL.

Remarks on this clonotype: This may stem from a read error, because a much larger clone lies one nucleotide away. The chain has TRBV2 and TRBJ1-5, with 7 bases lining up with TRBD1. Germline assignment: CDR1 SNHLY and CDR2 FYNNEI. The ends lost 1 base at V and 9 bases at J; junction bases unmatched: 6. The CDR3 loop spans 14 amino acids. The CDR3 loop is CASSEGQGERPQHF. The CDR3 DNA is TGTGCCAGCAGTGAAGGACAGGGCGAACGGCCCCAGCATTTT.